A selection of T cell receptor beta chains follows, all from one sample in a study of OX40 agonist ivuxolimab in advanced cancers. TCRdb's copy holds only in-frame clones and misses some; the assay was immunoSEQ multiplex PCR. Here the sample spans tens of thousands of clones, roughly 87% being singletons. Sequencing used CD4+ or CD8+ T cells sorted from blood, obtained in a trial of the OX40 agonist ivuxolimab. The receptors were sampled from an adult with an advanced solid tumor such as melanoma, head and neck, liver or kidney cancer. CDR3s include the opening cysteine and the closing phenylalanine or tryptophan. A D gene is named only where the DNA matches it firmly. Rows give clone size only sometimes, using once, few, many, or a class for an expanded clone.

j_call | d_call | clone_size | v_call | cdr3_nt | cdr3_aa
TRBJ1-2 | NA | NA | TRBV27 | TGTGCCAGCAGTTCTGTGGACAGCTATGGCTACACCTTC | CASSSVDSYGYTF
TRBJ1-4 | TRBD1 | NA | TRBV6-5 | TGTGCCAGCAGTTATTTGACAGGGTTAAATGAAAAACTGTTTTTT | CASSYLTGLNEKLFF
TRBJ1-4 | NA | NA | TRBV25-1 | TGTGCCAGCAGGGGAGGGTTTGACGAAAAACTGTTTTTT | CASRGGFDEKLFF
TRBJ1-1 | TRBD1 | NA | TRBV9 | TGTGCCAGCAGCCTACAGGGGCGGGGCGTGGACACTGAAGCTTTCTTT | CASSLQGRGVDTEAFF
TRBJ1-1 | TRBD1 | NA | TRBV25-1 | TGTGCCAGCAGTGAATTTCAAGTAGGGGACAGGGAGGCTGAAGCTTTCTTT | CASSEFQVGDREAEAFF
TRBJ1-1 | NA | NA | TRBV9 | TGTGCCAGCAGCGTAGAGCCGGGCGGGGAAGTAGCTTTCTTT | CASSVEPGGEVAFF
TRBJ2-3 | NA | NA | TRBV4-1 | TGCGCCAGCAGCCAAGGTGGGGGGAAGAGAGGCACAGATACGCAGTATTTT | CASSQGGGKRGTDTQYF
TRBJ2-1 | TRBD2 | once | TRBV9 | TGTGCCAGCTCGGGGCTAGCGGGTATAAATGAGCAGTTCTTC | CASSGLAGINEQFF
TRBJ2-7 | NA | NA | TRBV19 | TGTGCCAGTAGTCAACTCCTACTCGGCGAGCAGTACTTC | CASSQLLLGEQYF
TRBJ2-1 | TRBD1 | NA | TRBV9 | TGTGCCAGCAGCGTAGGACAGGGGGCGGCCAATGAGCAGTTCTTC | CASSVGQGAANEQFF
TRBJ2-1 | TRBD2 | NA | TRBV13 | TGTGCCAGCAGCCAACGACTAGCGGGAGCGGTTGAGCAGTTCTTC | CASSQRLAGAVEQFF
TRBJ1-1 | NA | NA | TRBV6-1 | TGTGCCAGCAGTGAAGAGGCAGGGGAGAACACTGAAGCTTTCTTT | CASSEEAGENTEAFF
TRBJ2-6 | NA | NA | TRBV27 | TGTGCCAGCAGTTTATTCCCTGGGGCCAACGTCCTGACTTTC | CASSLFPGANVLTF
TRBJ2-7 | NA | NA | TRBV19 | TGTGCCAGTAGTGCAGGTTTTGGGGCCTACGAGCAGTACTTC | CASSAGFGAYEQYF
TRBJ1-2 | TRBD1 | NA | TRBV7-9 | TGTGCCAGTAGGGGGGACAGGGAGTACTATGGCTACACCTTC | CASRGDREYYGYTF
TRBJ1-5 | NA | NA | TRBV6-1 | TGTGCCACGTTAGAAGGACCGTACAATCAGCCCCAGCATTTT | CATLEGPYNQPQHF
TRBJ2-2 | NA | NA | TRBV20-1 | TGCAGTGCTATCAACACCGGGGAGCTGTTTTTT | CSAINTGELFF
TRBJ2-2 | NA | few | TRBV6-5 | TGTGCCAGCAGTTCTCTCACCGGGGAGCTGTTTTTT | CASSSLTGELFF
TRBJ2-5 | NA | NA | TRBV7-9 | TGTGCCAGCAGCTTAGGAAGGGGAGCGGTAGAGACCCAGTACTTC | CASSLGRGAVETQYF
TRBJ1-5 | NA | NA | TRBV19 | TGTGCCAGTAGTATGCGACCGCAACAGCCCCAGCATTTT | CASSMRPQQPQHF
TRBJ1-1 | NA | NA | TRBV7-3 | TGTGCCAGCAGCTTCGGTGGGGGGAAAGAGGCTTTCTTT | CASSFGGGKEAFF
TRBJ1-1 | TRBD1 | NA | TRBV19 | TGTGCCAGTACCCCGACAGGGACGAACACTGAAGCTTTCTTT | CASTPTGTNTEAFF
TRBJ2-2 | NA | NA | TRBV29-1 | TGCAGCGTTGAAGTGTTTAGCGGTGGGGCGAACACCGGGGAGCTGTTTTTT | CSVEVFSGGANTGELFF
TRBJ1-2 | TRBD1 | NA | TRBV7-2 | TGTGCCAGCAGCTTTACAGGGGGAGGCTACACCTTC | CASSFTGGGYTF
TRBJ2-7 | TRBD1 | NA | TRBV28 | TGTGCCAGCGGTGGAGACAGGGGGTACGAGCAGTACTTC | CASGGDRGYEQYF
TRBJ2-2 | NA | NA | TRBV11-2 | TGTGCCAGCAGCTCTCGCCTCGGGGTTCTTGGCACCGGGGAGCTGTTTTTT | CASSSRLGVLGTGELFF
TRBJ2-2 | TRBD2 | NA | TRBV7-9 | TGTGCCAGCAGCTTAGAAGCGGGAGGGCTCCCGAGTACCGGGGAGCTGTTTTTT | CASSLEAGGLPSTGELFF
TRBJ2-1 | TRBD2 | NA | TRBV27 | TGTGCCAGCAGTTCCGGGACTAGCGGGGGGAATGAGCAGTTCTTC | CASSSGTSGGNEQFF